This is a list of T cell receptor beta chains from one sample in a study of cytomegalovirus exposure and HLA in healthy donors. Sequencing was performed with immunoSEQ multiplex PCR; in TCRdb, only in-frame clones are kept and a portion is missing. The sample table includes about 190,000 clones. Sample: PBMCs. These receptors all stem from a woman in her 30s in good health and CMV-seropositive. Each CDR3 is given with its conserved first and last residue. Fields, in order: V gene, D gene, J gene, CDR3 DNA, CDR3 protein. A D gene is named only where the DNA matches it firmly.

V gene: TRBV2; D gene: .; J gene: TRBJ1-5; CDR3 DNA: TGTGCCACACAGGAGTCTACCAGCAATCAGCCCCAGCATTTT; CDR3 protein: CATQESTSNQPQHF
V gene: TRBV15; D gene: .; J gene: TRBJ1-6; CDR3 DNA: TGTGCCACCAGCAGAGATCTGTCTCAGGCAAATTCACCCCTCCACTTT; CDR3 protein: CATSRDLSQANSPLHF
V gene: TRBV6-6; D gene: .; J gene: TRBJ2-5; CDR3 DNA: TGTGCCAGCAGTTACGGTGGTGTAGTCGGAGAGACCCAGTACTTC; CDR3 protein: CASSYGGVVGETQYF
V gene: TRBV29-1; D gene: TRBD1; J gene: TRBJ1-4; CDR3 DNA: TGCAGCGTTGAAGATTGGGACAGCCCAACTAATGAAAAACTGTTTTTT; CDR3 protein: CSVEDWDSPTNEKLFF
V gene: TRBV10-3; D gene: .; J gene: TRBJ1-1; CDR3 DNA: TGTGCCATCAGTGTTAACAGGGACCCGGGCACTGAAGCTTTCTTT; CDR3 protein: CAISVNRDPGTEAFF
V gene: TRBV25-1; D gene: .; J gene: TRBJ2-1; CDR3 DNA: TGTGCCAGCACCAGAGAATGGGACTTGCACAATGAGCAGTTCTTC; CDR3 protein: CASTREWDLHNEQFF
V gene: TRBV11-2; D gene: .; J gene: TRBJ2-1; CDR3 DNA: TGTGCCAGCAGCTTTGCAGGACAGAGGCAGTTCTTC; CDR3 protein: CASSFAGQRQFF
V gene: TRBV7-8; D gene: TRBD1; J gene: TRBJ2-1; CDR3 DNA: TGTGCCAGCAGCCGGGACAGCACTTTGTACAATGAGCAGTTCTTC; CDR3 protein: CASSRDSTLYNEQFF
V gene: TRBV18; D gene: .; J gene: TRBJ1-1; CDR3 DNA: TGTGCCAGCTCACCCTCGGGATCCAACACTGAAGCTTTCTTT; CDR3 protein: CASSPSGSNTEAFF
V gene: TRBV6-5; D gene: .; J gene: TRBJ2-7; CDR3 DNA: TGTGCCAGCAGGCGTATACAGGGCTTCGAGCAGTACTTC; CDR3 protein: CASRRIQGFEQYF
V gene: TRBV14; D gene: .; J gene: TRBJ2-7; CDR3 DNA: TGTGCCAGCAGCCAAGGGGGACACCTCTACGAGCAGTACTTC; CDR3 protein: CASSQGGHLYEQYF
V gene: TRBV5-4; D gene: TRBD1; J gene: TRBJ2-1; CDR3 DNA: TGTGCCAGCAGCTCAGGGTACAGGGGGCTCAATGAGCAGTTCTTC; CDR3 protein: CASSSGYRGLNEQFF
V gene: TRBV10-1; D gene: TRBD1; J gene: TRBJ1-1; CDR3 DNA: TGCGCCAGCAGTGAGGCGGACAGGTCGAACACTGAAGCTTTCTTT; CDR3 protein: CASSEADRSNTEAFF
V gene: TRBV30; D gene: TRBD1; J gene: TRBJ2-7; CDR3 DNA: TGTGCCTGGAGTCTACAGGGGCCCCGGGATGGGCAGTACTTC; CDR3 protein: CAWSLQGPRDGQYF
V gene: TRBV2; D gene: .; J gene: TRBJ2-6; CDR3 DNA: TGTGCCAGCAGTGAAGTCGTAGGGGCCGGGGCCAACGTCCTGACTTTC; CDR3 protein: CASSEVVGAGANVLTF
V gene: TRBV5-4; D gene: TRBD1; J gene: TRBJ2-5; CDR3 DNA: TGTGCCAGCAGCTTGAACGGACAGGGCTACGAGACCCAGTACTTC; CDR3 protein: CASSLNGQGYETQYF
V gene: TRBV6-4; D gene: .; J gene: TRBJ2-5; CDR3 DNA: TGTGCCAGCAGTCCACACGCCGGGACTGTGTACCAAGAGACCCAGTACTTC; CDR3 protein: CASSPHAGTVYQETQYF
V gene: TRBV5-4; D gene: .; J gene: TRBJ2-2; CDR3 DNA: TGTGCCAGCAGCTCGGGGGGACAAGACGGGGAGCTGTTTTTT; CDR3 protein: CASSSGGQDGELFF
V gene: TRBV7-8; D gene: .; J gene: TRBJ2-3; CDR3 DNA: TGTGCCAGCAGCTTAACCGGGTCAGATACGCAGTATTTT; CDR3 protein: CASSLTGSDTQYF
V gene: TRBV19; D gene: TRBD1; J gene: TRBJ1-2; CDR3 DNA: TGTGCCAGTAGTATAGATCGTGGGGGACAGGGGACTGCTGGCTACACCTTC; CDR3 protein: CASSIDRGGQGTAGYTF
V gene: TRBV14; D gene: .; J gene: TRBJ2-7; CDR3 DNA: TGTGCCAGCAGCCAACGTCGGCAGGGAGGGGGCGAGCAGTACTTC; CDR3 protein: CASSQRRQGGGEQYF
V gene: TRBV7-7; D gene: TRBD1; J gene: TRBJ2-3; CDR3 DNA: TGTGCCAGCAGCCCGGGACAGAGCACAGATACGCAGTATTTT; CDR3 protein: CASSPGQSTDTQYF